The clone carrying this T cell receptor (beta chain) was detected only a few times. Its antigen remains unidentified. CDR1 MNHNS and CDR2 SASEGT come from the germline V gene. The J segment lost 2 bases and the V segment lost 3 bases, leaving 0 bases of the junction unmatched. The CDR3 spans 14 residues. The sample originates from a study of cytomegalovirus exposure and HLA in healthy donors. This PCR relied on a set of 60 Vbeta primers and 13 Jbeta primers. TCRdb keeps only in-frame clones here, not all; method: immunoSEQ multiplex PCR. This sample yields some 180,000 clones, of which 75% to 85% are seen a single time; roughly 1.5% belongs to the top ten. General study results and limits: Further analysis, carried out later, found HLA-associated TCR beta chains more clonally expanded than equally common other chains. Being productive about 90% or about 30% of the time was typical of most TCR beta V segments in an earlier analysis.

This receptor was taken from a man in his late teens or twenties in good health and CMV-seronegative. The chain recombines TRBV6-1 with TRBJ2-1; 8 nucleotides match TRBD2. The specimen sequenced was PBMCs. CDR3 protein: CASSEREAYNEQFF. In DNA, the CDR3 is TGTGCCAGCAGTGAGCGGGAGGCCTACAATGAGCAGTTCTTC.